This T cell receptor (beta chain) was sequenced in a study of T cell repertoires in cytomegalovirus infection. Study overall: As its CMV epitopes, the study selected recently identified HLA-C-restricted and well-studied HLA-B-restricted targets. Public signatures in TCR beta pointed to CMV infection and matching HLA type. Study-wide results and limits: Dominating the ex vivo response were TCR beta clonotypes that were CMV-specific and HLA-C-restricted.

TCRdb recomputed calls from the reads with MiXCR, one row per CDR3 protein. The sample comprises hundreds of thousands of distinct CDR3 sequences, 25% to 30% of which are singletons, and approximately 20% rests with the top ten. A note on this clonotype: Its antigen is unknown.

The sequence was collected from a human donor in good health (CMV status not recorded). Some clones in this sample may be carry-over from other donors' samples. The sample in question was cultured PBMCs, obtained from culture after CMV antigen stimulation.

The CDR3 loop is CASSSDVSGNTIYF. The CDR3, as DNA: TGTGCCAGCAGCTCCGACGTATCTGGAAACACCATATATTTT. The genes are TRBV4-2 and TRBJ1-3; D is unclear. The germline CDR1 and CDR2 sequences are LGHNA and YNFKEQ. The CDR3 contains 14 residues. Trimming removed 5 bases at V and 1 base at J, with 9 bases between.